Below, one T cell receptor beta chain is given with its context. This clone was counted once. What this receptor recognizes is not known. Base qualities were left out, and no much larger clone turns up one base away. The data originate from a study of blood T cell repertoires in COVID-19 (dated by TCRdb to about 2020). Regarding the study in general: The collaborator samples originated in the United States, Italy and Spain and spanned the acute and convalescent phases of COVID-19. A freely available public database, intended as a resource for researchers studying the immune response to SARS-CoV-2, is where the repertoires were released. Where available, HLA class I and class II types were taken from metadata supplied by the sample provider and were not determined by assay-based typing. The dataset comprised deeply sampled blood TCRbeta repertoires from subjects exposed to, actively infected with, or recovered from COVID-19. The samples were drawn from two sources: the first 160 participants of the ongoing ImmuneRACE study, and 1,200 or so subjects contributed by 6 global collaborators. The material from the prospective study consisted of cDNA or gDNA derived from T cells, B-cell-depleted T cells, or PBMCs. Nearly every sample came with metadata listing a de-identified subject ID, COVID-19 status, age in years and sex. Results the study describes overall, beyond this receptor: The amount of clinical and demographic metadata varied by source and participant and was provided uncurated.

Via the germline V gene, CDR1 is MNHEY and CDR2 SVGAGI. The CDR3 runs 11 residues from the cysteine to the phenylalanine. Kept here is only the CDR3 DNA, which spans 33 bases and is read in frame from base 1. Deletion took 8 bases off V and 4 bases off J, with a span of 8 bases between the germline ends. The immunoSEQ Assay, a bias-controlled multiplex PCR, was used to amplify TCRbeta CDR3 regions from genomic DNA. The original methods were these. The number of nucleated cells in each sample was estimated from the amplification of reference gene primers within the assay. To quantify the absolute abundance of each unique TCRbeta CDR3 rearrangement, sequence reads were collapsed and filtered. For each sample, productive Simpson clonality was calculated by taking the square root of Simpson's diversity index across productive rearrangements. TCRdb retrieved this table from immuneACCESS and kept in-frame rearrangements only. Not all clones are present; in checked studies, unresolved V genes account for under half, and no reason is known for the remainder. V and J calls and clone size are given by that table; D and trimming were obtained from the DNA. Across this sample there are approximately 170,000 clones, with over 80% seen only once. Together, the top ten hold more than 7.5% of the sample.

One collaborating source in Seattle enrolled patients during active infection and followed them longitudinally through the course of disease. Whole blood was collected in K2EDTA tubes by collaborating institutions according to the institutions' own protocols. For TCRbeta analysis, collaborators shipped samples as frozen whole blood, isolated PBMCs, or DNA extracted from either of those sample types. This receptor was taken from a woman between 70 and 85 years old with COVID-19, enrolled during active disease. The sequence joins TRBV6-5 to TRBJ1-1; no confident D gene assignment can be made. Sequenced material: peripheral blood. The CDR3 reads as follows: CASVGSTEAFF. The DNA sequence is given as TGTGCCAGCGTCGGGAGCACTGAAGCTTTCTTT.